These T cell receptor beta chains were read from a single sample in a study of PD-1 blockade in classical Hodgkin lymphoma. Assay used: immunoSEQ multiplex PCR; TCRdb lists only in-frame clones, some missing. The sample yields about 30,000 clones, approximately 74% seen once. Sequencing was performed on peripheral blood mononuclear cells (PBMCs), taken before the second cycle of nivolumab. The receptors come from a human donor with classical Hodgkin lymphoma. The CDR3 runs from the conserved cysteine through the conserved F or W. D genes are given only for firm matches. Clone size is stated in some rows and not others, as once, few, many or a class when expanded.

v_gene	d_gene	abundance	j_gene	CDR3aa	CDR3nt
TRBV29-1	NA	few	TRBJ1-1	CSAQQGTEAFF	TGCAGCGCCCAACAGGGTACTGAAGCTTTCTTT
TRBV18	NA	NA	TRBJ1-3	CASSPTGGISGNTIYF	TGTGCCAGCTCACCTACGGGGGGTATTTCTGGAAACACCATATATTTT
TRBV30	TRBD2	NA	TRBJ2-3	CAFMGGRGETDTQYF	TGTGCCTTCATGGGCGGGCGGGGGGAAACAGATACGCAGTATTTT
TRBV5-1	NA	NA	TRBJ2-7	CASSFPEQGPYEQYF	TGCGCCAGCAGCTTCCCCGAACAGGGACCCTACGAGCAGTACTTC
TRBV28	NA	NA	TRBJ1-2	CASRKGIYGYTF	TGTGCCAGCAGAAAGGGGATCTATGGCTACACCTTC
TRBV6-5	NA	medium-sized	TRBJ1-1	CASSYSGKMNTEAFF	TGTGCCAGCAGTTACTCTGGGAAGATGAACACTGAAGCTTTCTTT
TRBV14	NA	once	TRBJ1-3	CASSRGGNTIYF	TGTGCCAGCAGCCGAGGGGGAAACACCATATATTTT
TRBV2	NA	NA	TRBJ1-5	CASRPHHPGREGNQPQHF	TGTGCCAGCAGGCCTCACCACCCCGGGCGGGAGGGAAATCAGCCCCAGCATTTT
TRBV6-6	NA	once	TRBJ1-1	CASSYSSANTEAFF	TGTGCCAGCAGTTATTCGTCAGCAAACACTGAAGCTTTCTTT
TRBV15	NA	NA	TRBJ1-2	CATSRRGGYGYTF	TGTGCCACCAGCAGAAGAGGGGGCTATGGCTACACCTTC
TRBV6-5	TRBD2	few	TRBJ2-3	CASSSWTSGGDRGQYF	TGTGCCAGCAGTTCCTGGACTAGCGGGGGTGACCGGGGGCAGTATTTT
TRBV4-1	TRBD1	few	TRBJ2-7	CASSQSDRDDHEQYF	TGCGCCAGCAGCCAGTCAGACAGGGACGACCACGAGCAGTACTTC
TRBV19	NA	NA	TRBJ1-2	CASSDRGRRGYTF	TGTGCCAGTAGTGACCGGGGGCGGAGGGGCTACACCTTC
TRBV29-1	NA	NA	TRBJ2-3	CSGTGTPRTDTQYF	TGCAGCGGTACCGGGACACCCCGCACAGATACGCAGTATTTT
TRBV2	NA	NA	TRBJ2-3	CASSDFLRLEPYTQYF	TGTGCCAGCAGTGATTTCTTACGACTAGAGCCCTATACGCAGTATTTT
TRBV2	TRBD2	NA	TRBJ2-2	CASSEAGRGGSGELFF	TGTGCCAGCAGTGAAGCTGGGCGGGGGGGAAGCGGGGAGCTGTTTTTT
TRBV18	NA	few	TRBJ1-1	CASSPSWDNTEAFF	TGTGCCAGCTCACCAAGTTGGGACAACACTGAAGCTTTCTTT
TRBV19	NA	NA	TRBJ1-4	CASSGKTNEKLFF	TGTGCCAGTAGTGGAAAGACTAATGAAAAACTGTTTTTT
TRBV6-1	TRBD2	few	TRBJ2-3	CASSEEVLGLAPTDTQYF	TGTGCCAGCAGTGAAGAGGTCCTGGGACTAGCTCCCACAGATACGCAGTATTTT
TRBV6-1	NA	NA	TRBJ2-7	CASSEATAGYEQYF	TGTGCCAGCAGTGAAGCTACAGCGGGCTACGAGCAGTACTTC
TRBV7-2	TRBD2	NA	TRBJ2-7	CASSLAQIASGGTHPEQYF	TGTGCCAGCAGCTTAGCGCAGATTGCTAGCGGGGGAACCCATCCTGAGCAGTACTTC
TRBV7-9	NA	NA	TRBJ2-7	CASSPKGVYEQYF	TGTGCCAGCAGCCCAAAAGGTGTTTACGAGCAGTACTTC
TRBV11-2	NA	NA	TRBJ1-2	CASSLGPIMARSYYGYTF	TGTGCCAGCAGCTTAGGGCCTATAATGGCCCGGAGCTACTATGGCTACACCTTC
TRBV2	NA	once	TRBJ2-7	CASRTKGSTGNEQYF	TGTGCCAGCAGAACCAAAGGGTCCACGGGCAACGAGCAGTACTTC
TRBV30	NA	NA	TRBJ1-2	CAWRGVHYGYTF	TGTGCCTGGAGAGGGGTCCACTATGGCTACACCTTC
TRBV7-9	TRBD2	NA	TRBJ2-1	CASSLFLAGAQGQFF	TGTGCCAGCAGCTTATTCCTAGCGGGGGCCCAGGGGCAGTTCTTC
TRBV7-9	NA	NA	TRBJ2-3	CASSFTGRDTQYF	TGTGCCAGCAGCTTTACAGGGAGGGATACGCAGTATTTT
TRBV9	NA	NA	TRBJ2-1	CASSVWGENEQFF	TGTGCCAGCAGCGTGTGGGGAGAGAATGAGCAGTTCTTC
TRBV20-1	NA	NA	TRBJ1-4	CSARNEKLFF	TGCAGTGCCAGGAATGAAAAACTGTTTTTT
TRBV4-3	TRBD1	NA	TRBJ1-2	CASSQGDRAVYGYTF	TGCGCCAGCAGCCAAGGCGACAGGGCCGTCTATGGCTACACCTTC
TRBV1	NA	NA	TRBJ2-7	CTSSQEMDLLDRGYEQYF	TGCACCAGCAGCCAAGAGATGGACTTACTAGACCGGGGGTACGAGCAGTACTTC
TRBV9	NA	NA	TRBJ1-2	CASSAGNSYGYTF	TGTGCCAGCAGCGCTGGGAACAGCTATGGCTACACCTTC
TRBV7-3	TRBD2	NA	TRBJ2-2	CASSPGTSGVRGAGELFF	TGTGCCAGCAGCCCTGGGACTAGCGGGGTCCGGGGCGCCGGGGAGCTGTTTTTT
TRBV10-1	NA	NA	TRBJ1-5	CASSEGTGGPQHF	TGCGCCAGCAGTGAAGGCACCGGCGGGCCCCAGCATTTT
TRBV18	NA	few	TRBJ1-6	CASSPEGGYSPLHF	TGTGCCAGCTCACCGGAGGGGGGCTATTCACCCCTCCACTTT
TRBV11-2	NA	NA	TRBJ1-6	CASNVADTDNSPLHF	TGTGCCAGCAACGTTGCCGACACCGATAATTCACCCCTCCACTTT
TRBV19	NA	NA	TRBJ1-6	CASSEQSSYNSPLHF	TGTGCCAGTAGTGAACAGAGCTCCTATAATTCACCCCTCCACTTT
TRBV4-3	TRBD2	few	TRBJ2-7	CASSQGTSGGAYEQYF	TGCGCCAGCAGCCAGGGGACTAGCGGGGGGGCCTACGAGCAGTACTTC
TRBV2	NA	NA	TRBJ1-1	CASIREINTEAFF	TGTGCCAGCATAAGGGAAATAAACACTGAAGCTTTCTTT
TRBV19	NA	few	TRBJ2-1	CASSRFNEQFF	TGTGCCAGTAGTCGGTTCAATGAGCAGTTCTTC
TRBV6-1	NA	once	TRBJ1-2	CASSSTVGIGYTF	TGTGCCAGCAGCTCCACAGTGGGGATCGGCTACACCTTC
TRBV6-5	NA	NA	TRBJ2-2	CASRWAGELFF	TGTGCCAGCAGATGGGCCGGGGAGCTGTTTTTT
TRBV7-6	TRBD1	NA	TRBJ2-1	CASTVGGRNEQFF	TGTGCCAGCACCGTAGGGGGCCGCAATGAGCAGTTCTTC
TRBV5-4	NA	NA	TRBJ2-1	CASSPNRGYNEQFF	TGTGCCAGCAGCCCCAATAGGGGTTACAATGAGCAGTTCTTC
TRBV19	TRBD2	NA	TRBJ2-2	CASSNLLAGVTNTGELFF	TGTGCCAGTAGTAACCTACTAGCGGGGGTTACGAACACCGGGGAGCTGTTTTTT
TRBV9	TRBD2	NA	TRBJ2-3	CASSVGVAGADTDTQYF	TGTGCCAGCAGCGTAGGGGTAGCGGGGGCCGACACAGATACGCAGTATTTT
TRBV27	NA	NA	TRBJ1-1	CASSLAGLMNTEAFF	TGTGCCAGCAGTTTGGCAGGATTAATGAACACTGAAGCTTTCTTT
TRBV2	NA	NA	TRBJ1-6	CASSFGTSPLHF	TGTGCCAGCAGTTTCGGGACATCACCCCTCCACTTT
TRBV27	NA	NA	TRBJ2-3	CASSLSHRGTSTDTQYF	TGTGCCAGCAGTTTATCTCATCGGGGGACTAGCACAGATACGCAGTATTTT
TRBV7-9	TRBD1	few	TRBJ1-2	CASSPGGDYGYTF	TGTGCCAGCAGCCCAGGGGGGGACTATGGCTACACCTTC
TRBV7-2	NA	NA	TRBJ1-2	CASSPRQTGYGYTF	TGTGCCAGCAGCCCAAGACAGACTGGCTATGGCTACACCTTC
TRBV29-1	NA	NA	TRBJ2-7	CSVEGQDPYEQYF	TGCAGCGTTGAGGGACAAGATCCTTACGAGCAGTACTTC
TRBV9	TRBD1	NA	TRBJ2-2	CASSEGQGGTGELFF	TGTGCCAGCAGCGAGGGACAGGGAGGCACCGGGGAGCTGTTTTTT
TRBV7-2	NA	few	TRBJ2-7	CASSLGLTGGEQYF	TGTGCCAGCAGCTTAGGATTAACTGGAGGCGAGCAGTACTTC
TRBV28	TRBD1	NA	TRBJ2-7	CASSSPGQGSGEQYF	TGTGCCAGCAGTTCCCCGGGACAGGGATCCGGAGAGCAGTACTTC
TRBV7-3	NA	NA	TRBJ2-7	CASSWSYEQYF	TGTGCCAGCAGCTGGTCCTACGAGCAGTACTTC
TRBV5-4	TRBD1	NA	TRBJ1-1	CASSQTGFGTEAFF	TGTGCCAGCAGCCAGACAGGGTTTGGTACTGAAGCTTTCTTT
TRBV5-1	TRBD2	NA	TRBJ2-2	CASSLTGLAGMYTGELFF	TGCGCCAGCAGCTTGACGGGACTAGCGGGAATGTACACCGGGGAGCTGTTTTTT
TRBV28	NA	NA	TRBJ1-1	CASSLGWTEAFF	TGTGCCAGCAGTTTGGGGTGGACTGAAGCTTTCTTT